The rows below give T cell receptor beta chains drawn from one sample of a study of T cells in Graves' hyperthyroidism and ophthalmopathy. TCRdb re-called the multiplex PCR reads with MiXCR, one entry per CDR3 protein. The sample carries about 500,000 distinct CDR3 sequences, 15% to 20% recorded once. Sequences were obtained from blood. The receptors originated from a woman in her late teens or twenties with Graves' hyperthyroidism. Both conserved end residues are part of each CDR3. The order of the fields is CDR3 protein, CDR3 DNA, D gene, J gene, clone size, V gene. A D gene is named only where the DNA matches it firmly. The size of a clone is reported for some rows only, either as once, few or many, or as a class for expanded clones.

CDR3 protein: CATSRVTGYEQYF
CDR3 DNA: TGTGCCACCAGCAGAGTGACGGGCTACGAGCAGTACTTC
D gene: .
J gene: TRBJ2-7
clone size: many
V gene: TRBV15

CDR3 protein: CASSFSGLAIDTQYF
CDR3 DNA: TGTGCCAGCAGCTTTTCGGGACTAGCCATAGATACGCAGTATTTT
D gene: TRBD2
J gene: TRBJ2-3
clone size: few
V gene: TRBV11-2

CDR3 protein: CSAGERYEQYF
CDR3 DNA: TGCAGTGCGGGCGAAAGGTACGAGCAGTACTTC
D gene: .
J gene: TRBJ2-7
clone size: many
V gene: TRBV20-1

CDR3 protein: CASSPIDRENEKLFF
CDR3 DNA: TGTGCCAGCAGTCCAATCGACAGGGAGAATGAAAAACTGTTTTTT
D gene: TRBD1
J gene: TRBJ1-4
clone size: many
V gene: TRBV28

CDR3 protein: CASSEGPGELFF
CDR3 DNA: TGTGCCTCTTCGGAGGGCCCCGGGGAGCTGTTTTTT
D gene: .
J gene: TRBJ2-2
clone size: many
V gene: TRBV7-6

CDR3 protein: CASSRLAGITGELFF
CDR3 DNA: TGTGCCAGCAGTAGACTAGCGGGGATCACCGGGGAGCTGTTTTTT
D gene: TRBD2
J gene: TRBJ2-2
clone size: few
V gene: TRBV12-3/TRBV12-4

CDR3 protein: CASSGRLAGRLQSSYNEQFF
CDR3 DNA: TGTGCCAGCAGCGGAAGATTAGCGGGACGTCTTCAGAGCTCCTACAATGAGCAGTTCTTC
D gene: TRBD2
J gene: TRBJ2-1
clone size: .
V gene: TRBV7-8

CDR3 protein: CASSVLAGGYEQYF
CDR3 DNA: TGTGCCAGCAGTGTACTAGCGGGGGGCTACGAGCAGTACTTC
D gene: TRBD2
J gene: TRBJ2-7
clone size: many
V gene: TRBV28

CDR3 protein: CASKDSNTGELFF
CDR3 DNA: TGTGCCAGTAAGGACAGCAACACCGGGGAGCTGTTTTTT
D gene: .
J gene: TRBJ2-2
clone size: .
V gene: TRBV6-1

CDR3 protein: CASSYPGTVDAYSNQPQHF
CDR3 DNA: TGTGCCAGCAGCTACCCCGGGACGGTTGATGCCTATAGCAATCAGCCCCAGCATTTT
D gene: .
J gene: TRBJ1-5
clone size: few
V gene: TRBV7-2